These 25 T cell receptor beta chains came from one sample sequenced in a study of shared clonotypes between healthy human individuals. Produced via immunoSEQ multiplex PCR; TCRdb's table is partial and in-frame only. The sample holds some 490,000 clones, over 75% seen once. Material for sequencing was PBMCs. These receptors were obtained from a middle-aged woman in good health. Some clones in this sample may be carry-over from other donors' samples.

The chain has TRBV18 and TRBJ1-1, with D possibly being TRBD1 (6 bases). The CDR3 contains 16 residues. V was trimmed by 5 bases and J by 0 bases, leaving 16 bases between them. The V gene's germline CDR1 is KGHSH and CDR2 LQKENI. The CDR3 here is CASSAGAGALNTEAFF. CDR3 nucleotides: TGTGCCAGCTCAGCAGGGGCTGGCGCTCTGAACACTGAAGCTTTCTTT.

In regard to this clone: This is likely an artifact of a read error, given a far larger clone one base away. This is likely a read error, given that the CDR3 carries no conserved phenylalanine or tryptophan at its end. The CDR3 spells CSVALGTAGTEAFL. In nucleotides, the CDR3 is TGCAGCGTAGCACTCGGGACGGCGGGTACTGAAGCTTTCCTT. This chain links TRBV29-1 with TRBJ1-1; D is perhaps TRBD1 (5 bases). The length of the CDR3 is 14 residues. CDR1 is SQVTM and CDR2 is ANQGSEA in the germline V gene. V was shortened by 6 bases and J by 5 bases, with 19 bases between the two germline ends.

The chain is built from TRBV7-2 and TRBJ2-1; 7 bases are a match to TRBD2. CDR3 length equals 15 residues. Trimming removed 4 bases from V and 0 bases from J; junction bases left unmatched: 3. In germline, CDR1 is SGHTA, CDR2 FQGNSA. The CDR3 reads CASSSAGHSYNEQFF. The CDR3 nucleotides read TGTGCCAGCAGCTCAGCGGGGCACTCCTACAATGAGCAGTTCTTC.

CDR3 sequence (DNA): TGTGCCAGCAGTTTTCAGTCAGCCTACGAGCAGTACTTC. Translation: CASSFQSAYEQYF. This rearrangement joins TRBV28 to TRBJ2-5; D call uncertain. The DNA end is more similar to TRBJ2-7, so the J call may be wrong. This CDR3 is built from 13 residues. The germline V gene encodes CDR1 MDHEN and CDR2 SYDVKM.

This chain connects TRBV5-4 to TRBJ2-3; 14 positions agree with TRBD2. The germline gives CDR1 SGHNT, CDR2 YYREEE (reference sequence). J gave up 7 bases and V 4 bases, and 5 bases lay outside the gene matches. This CDR3 has 15 amino acids. CDR3: CASSQGTSGRNTQYF. As DNA, the CDR3 is TGTGCCAGCAGCCAAGGGACTAGCGGGAGAAATACGCAGTATTTT.

The chain couples TRBV7-2 to TRBJ1-3, with D hard to call. Germline V gene sequence: CDR1 SGHTA, CDR2 FQGNSA. The CDR3 is 15 residues long. V gave up 6 bases and J gave up 1 base, with 13 bases separating them. CDR3: CASSFVLGSGNTIYF. The CDR3, as DNA: TGTGCCAGCAGTTTCGTCCTTGGGTCTGGAAACACCATATATTTT.

The genes are TRBV7-6 and TRBJ1-3; no clear D gene. The CDR3 has 16 amino acids. Germline V gene data show CDR1 as SGHVS and CDR2 as FNYEAQ. Trimming removed 4 bases from V and 10 bases from J, with 23 bases in between. The CDR3 loop is CASSSTGQAGLGTIYF. The CDR3 DNA reads as TGTGCCAGCAGCTCGACCGGGCAGGCCGGTTTAGGGACCATATATTTT.

The rearrangement links TRBV7-8 to TRBJ2-3, with D tentatively TRBD2 (6 bases). V lost 5 bases to trimming and J lost 6 bases, with 12 bases between them. In germline, CDR1 is SGHVS, CDR2 FQNEAQ. The CDR3 runs 13 residues. The DNA of the CDR3 is TGTGCCAGCAGCCCTGGGACTTTGGATACGCAGTATTTT. This encodes CASSPGTLDTQYF.

The gene calls are TRBV5-1 and TRBJ1-1; 8 nucleotides agree with TRBD1. The CDR3 extends over 14 amino acids. The V gene end was trimmed by 5 bases and the J gene end by 4 bases; junction bases not matched to a gene: 7. Germline lookup yields CDR1 SGHRS and CDR2 YFSETQ. The DNA for the CDR3 is TGCGCCAGCAGGGGTACAGGGGGGAGCACTGAAGCTTTCTTT. It translates to CASRGTGGSTEAFF.

The chain recombines TRBV11-2 with TRBJ2-3; D call uncertain. V shed 1 base and J shed 8 bases, with 13 bases lying between them. The CDR3 spans 14 residues. Germline V gene lookup returns CDR1 SGHAT and CDR2 FQNNGV. CDR3 sequence reads: CASSLVRAPGTQYF. In DNA form, the CDR3 reads TGTGCCAGCAGCTTAGTACGGGCGCCCGGTACGCAGTATTTT.

Concerning this clone: A read error likely explains this, since a far larger clone differs by one base. Within the sample, other DNA sequences also encode this same CDR3. The chain uses TRBV7-9 and TRBJ1-5; 7 nucleotides line up with TRBD1. V gave up 3 bases and J gave up 7 bases; unmatched junction bases: 9. CDR3 size: 15 residues. From germline, CDR1 is SEHNR and CDR2 FQNEAQ (reference sequence). The CDR3 DNA is TGTGCCAGCAGCTTGGAGGGGACAGCGGGGCAGCCCCAGCATTTT. The encoded protein is CASSLEGTAGQPQHF.

This chain joins TRBV7-3 and TRBJ2-2, with no clear D. In germline, CDR1 is SGHTA, CDR2 FQGTGA. The V end was cut by 1 base, the J end by 2 bases, with 8 bases between. The length of the CDR3 is 15 residues. CDR3 residues: CASSLSLGNTGELFF. As DNA, the CDR3 is TGTGCCAGCAGCTTAAGTCTAGGAAACACCGGGGAGCTGTTTTTT.

This sequence joins TRBV6-4 and TRBJ2-1; 15 bases are shared with TRBD2. V trimming: 8 bases; J trimming: 9 bases; junction bases outside the gene matches: 5. This CDR3 is built from 14 residues. The germline CDR1 and CDR2 sequences are MRHNA and SNTAGT. CDR3 loop: CASRPGLAGGEQFF. CDR3 sequence (DNA): TGTGCCAGCCGCCCGGGACTAGCGGGAGGTGAGCAGTTCTTC.

Comment on this clone: A far more abundant clone sits one base away, making this likely a read error. At the DNA level, this CDR3 is encoded by other sequences in the same sample as well. V is TRBV11-2 and J is TRBJ2-2; 10 positions match TRBD2. There are 19 residues in the CDR3. V was pared by 5 bases and J by 3 bases, with 15 bases of the junction left unmatched. Germline CDR1 reads SGHAT; CDR2 reads FQNNGV. Here the CDR3 reads CASSPRTSGSLWYTGELFF. The CDR3 DNA follows: TGTGCCAGCAGCCCACGGACTAGCGGTAGTCTGTGGTACACCGGGGAGCTGTTTTTT.

Of note for this clone: This likely stems from a read error, as it lies one base from a far larger clone. In the same sample, other DNA sequences code for this CDR3. The chain recombines TRBV27 with TRBJ2-7, with D possibly being TRBD1 or TRBD2 (5 bases each). Deletions cut 2 bases from V and 1 base from J, with 15 bases between. The CDR3 contains 16 residues. Germline lookup yields CDR1 MNHEY and CDR2 SMNVEV (reference sequence). DNA for the CDR3: TGTGCCAGCAGTTTAAGGGGTGATGGGGGATCCTACGAGCAGTACTTC. Translation: CASSLRGDGGSYEQYF.

A note on this clone: This probably arose from a read error, given a far larger clone one base away. The same CDR3 also results from other DNA sequences found in this sample. This chain joins TRBV9 and TRBJ2-7; TRBD2 matches at 13 bases. This CDR3 is built from 17 residues. CDR1 and CDR2 (germline): SGDLS, YYNGEE. In DNA, the CDR3 is TGTGCCAGCAGCGTAGGGACTAGCGGGAGTAGCTCCTACGGGCAGTACTTC. This sequence encodes CASSVGTSGSSSYGQYF.

The chain is built from TRBV2 and TRBJ1-1, with D possibly being TRBD1 (5 bases). V was pared by 9 bases and J by 4 bases, with 21 bases between. The CDR3 loop spans 15 amino acids. Germline lookup yields CDR1 SNHLY and CDR2 FYNNEI. CDR3 in amino acids: CAREIPDKRGTEAFF. The CDR3 region has the DNA TGTGCCAGAGAGATACCGGACAAGCGGGGCACTGAAGCTTTCTTT.

Worth noting for this clone: A read error likely explains this, since a far larger clone differs by one base. The chain carries TRBV11-2 and TRBJ2-7; D might be TRBD2 (6 bases). The CDR3 loop spans 15 amino acids. V shed 4 bases and J shed 4 bases, with 17 bases lying between them. Germline V gives CDR1 SGHAT, CDR2 FQNNGV. CDR3 in amino acids: CASSSVLAENYEQYF. In DNA, the CDR3 is TGTGCCAGCAGCTCGGTACTAGCAGAAAATTACGAGCAGTACTTC.

The rearrangement links TRBV30 to TRBJ2-6, with D tentatively TRBD1 or TRBD2 (5 bases each). The germline V and J ends were trimmed by 2 bases and 4 bases, with 9 bases remaining between them. The CDR3 consists of 14 residues. Germline CDR1 GTSNPN, CDR2 SVGIG (reference sequence). The DNA for the CDR3 is TGTGCCTGGAGTCCCGGGACCGGGGCCAACGTCCTGACTTTC. It translates to CAWSPGTGANVLTF.

The chain carries TRBV5-1 and TRBJ1-4; no firm D call. Trimming removed 2 bases at V and 4 bases at J, with 12 bases between. CDR1 is SGHRS, CDR2 YFSETQ, per germline. This CDR3 has 15 residues. Written as DNA, the CDR3 is TGCGCCAGCAGCTTATTAGGGAGAATTAATGAAAAACTGTTTTTT. Translation gives CASSLLGRINEKLFF.

The chain is built from TRBV28 and TRBJ2-7, with a weak D call TRBD2 (6 bases). CDR1 MDHEN and CDR2 SYDVKM come from the germline V gene. The germline V and J ends were trimmed by 5 bases and 3 bases, with 20 bases remaining between them. This CDR3 contains 16 residues. The CDR3 bases are TGTGCCAGCAGTATGGACTCTGGAGCGGGTCTCTACGAGCAGTACTTC. This translates into CASSMDSGAGLYEQYF.

A word on this clone: A far larger clone is one nucleotide away, so this likely arose from a read error. No conserved phenylalanine or tryptophan ends this CDR3, so it is likely a read error. The genes are TRBV30 and TRBJ1-1; D not resolved. The CDR3 extends over 12 amino acids. V lost 5 bases and J 1 base, leaving 8 bases between the germline ends. Germline values: CDR1 GTSNPN, CDR2 SVGIG (reference sequence). The CDR3 DNA sequence: TGTGCCTGGGCCCCGGGGAACACTGAAGCTTTCTCT. It codes for CAWAPGNTEAFS.

This chain links TRBV10-1 with TRBJ1-5; D is possibly TRBD1 (5 bases). The germline V gene encodes CDR1 WNHNN and CDR2 SYGVQD (reference sequence). Trimming shortened V by 6 bases and J by 3 bases, and 15 bases separated the two germline ends. The CDR3 totals 15 residues. The CDR3 sequence is CASRIVRGVNQPQHF. CDR3 bases: TGCGCCAGCAGGATTGTCCGGGGCGTCAATCAGCCCCAGCATTTT.

The chain recombines TRBV19 with TRBJ2-2, with D perhaps TRBD2 (6 bases). CDR3 length: 15 residues. Germline CDR1 is LNHDA and CDR2 is SQIVND (reference sequence). With 9 bases removed from V and 0 bases from J, the gap between germline ends came to 14 bases. Here the CDR3 DNA reads TGTGCCAGCAAAACGGGGGAAACGAACACCGGGGAGCTGTTTTTT. It codes for CASKTGETNTGELFF.

The rearrangement links TRBV4-1 to TRBJ2-7; D possibly uses TRBD1 or TRBD2 (5 bases each). CDR1 is MGHRA, CDR2 YSYEKL, per germline. CDR3 length: 14 residues. V lost 4 bases to trimming and J lost 1 base, with 11 bases between them. The CDR3 protein is CASSPIGTSYEQYF. CDR3 nucleotide sequence: TGCGCCAGCAGCCCAATCGGGACGTCCTACGAGCAGTACTTC.